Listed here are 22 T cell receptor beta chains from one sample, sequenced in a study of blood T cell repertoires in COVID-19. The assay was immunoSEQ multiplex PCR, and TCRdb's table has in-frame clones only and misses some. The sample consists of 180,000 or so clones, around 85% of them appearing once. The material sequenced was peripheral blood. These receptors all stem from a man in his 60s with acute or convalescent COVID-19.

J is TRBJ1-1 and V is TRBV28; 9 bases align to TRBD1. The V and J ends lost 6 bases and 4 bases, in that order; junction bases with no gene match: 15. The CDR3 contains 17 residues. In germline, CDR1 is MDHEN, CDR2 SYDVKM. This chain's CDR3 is CASRPPGQGFSSTEAFF. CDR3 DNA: TGTGCCAGCAGGCCTCCCGGACAGGGGTTTTCGAGCACTGAAGCTTTCTTT. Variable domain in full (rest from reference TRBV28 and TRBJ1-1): DVKVTQSSRYLVKRTGEKVFLECVQDMDHENMFWYRQDPGLGLRLIYFSYDVKMKEKGDIPEGYSVSREKKERFSLILESASTNQTSMYLCASRPPGQGFSSTEAFFGQGTRLTVV.

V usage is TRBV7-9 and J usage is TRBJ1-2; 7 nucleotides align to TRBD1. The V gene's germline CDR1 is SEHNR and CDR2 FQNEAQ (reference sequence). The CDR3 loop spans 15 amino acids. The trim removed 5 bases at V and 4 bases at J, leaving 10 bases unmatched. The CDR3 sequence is CASSPAGRGAYGYTF. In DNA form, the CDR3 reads TGTGCCAGCAGCCCAGCGGGCAGGGGGGCCTATGGCTACACCTTC.

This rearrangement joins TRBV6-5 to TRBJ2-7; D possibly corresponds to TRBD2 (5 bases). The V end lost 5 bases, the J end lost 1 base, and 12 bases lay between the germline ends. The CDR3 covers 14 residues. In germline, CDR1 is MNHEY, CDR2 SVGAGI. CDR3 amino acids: CASSPGVASYEQYF. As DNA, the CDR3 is TGTGCCAGCAGTCCCGGGGTGGCTTCCTACGAGCAGTACTTC.

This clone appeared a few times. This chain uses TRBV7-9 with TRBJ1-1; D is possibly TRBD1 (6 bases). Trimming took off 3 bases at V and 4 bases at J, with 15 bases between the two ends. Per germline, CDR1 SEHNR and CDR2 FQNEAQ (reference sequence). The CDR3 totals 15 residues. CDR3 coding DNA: TGTGCCAGCAGCTTCCCCCGCATAGGGGGCACTGAAGCTTTCTTT. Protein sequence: CASSFPRIGGTEAFF.

The CDR3 coding sequence is TGTGCCAGCAGCTTGTCCGTGGCTAGCGGGGTCGAAAGGGAGACCCAGTACTTC. Translated, it gives CASSLSVASGVERETQYF. V is TRBV5-5 and J is TRBJ2-5; 9 nucleotides match TRBD2. The CDR3 contains 18 residues. With 1 base clipped from V and 5 bases from J, the junction kept 15 bases outside the gene matches. CDR1 SGHKS and CDR2 YYEKEE come from the germline V gene (reference sequence). Looking up the rest from reference TRBV5-5 and TRBJ2-5 gives the full variable domain: DAGVTQSPTHLIKTRGQQVTLRCSPISGHKSVSWYQQVLGQGPQFIFQYYEKEERGRGNFPDRFSARQFPNYSSELNVNALLLGDSALYLCASSLSVASGVERETQYFGPGTRLLVL.

Written as DNA, the CDR3 is TGTGCCAGCACCCAGACACGGACGGGGAAAGAAAAACTGTTTTTT. It is translated as CASTQTRTGKEKLFF. J is TRBJ1-4 and V is TRBV7-8, with D unresolved. CDR1 and CDR2 (germline): SGHVS, FQNEAQ. The CDR3 is 15 residues long. Trimming stripped 7 bases from V and 8 bases from J, with 20 bases between.

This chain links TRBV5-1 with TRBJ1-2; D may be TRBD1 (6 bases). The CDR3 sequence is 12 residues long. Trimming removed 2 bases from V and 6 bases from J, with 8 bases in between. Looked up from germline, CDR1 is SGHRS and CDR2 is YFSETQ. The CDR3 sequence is CASSFYRDGYTF. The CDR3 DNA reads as TGCGCCAGCAGCTTTTACAGGGATGGCTACACCTTC.

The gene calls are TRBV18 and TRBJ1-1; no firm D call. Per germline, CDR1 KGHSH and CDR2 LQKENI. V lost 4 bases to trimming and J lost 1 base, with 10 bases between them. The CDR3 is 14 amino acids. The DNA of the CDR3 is TGTGCCAGCTCACGAGCGGGCGCGAACACTGAAGCTTTCTTT. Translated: CASSRAGANTEAFF.

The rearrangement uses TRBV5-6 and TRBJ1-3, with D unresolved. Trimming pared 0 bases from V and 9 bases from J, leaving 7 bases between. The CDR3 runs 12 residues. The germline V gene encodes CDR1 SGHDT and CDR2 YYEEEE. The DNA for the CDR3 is TGTGCCAGCAGCTTGGCGTCCGGCACCATATATTTT. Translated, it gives CASSLASGTIYF.

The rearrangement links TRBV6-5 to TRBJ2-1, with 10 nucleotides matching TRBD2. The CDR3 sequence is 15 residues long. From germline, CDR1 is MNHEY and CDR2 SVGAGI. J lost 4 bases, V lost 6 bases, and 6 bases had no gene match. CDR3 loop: CASRALAGVYNEQFF. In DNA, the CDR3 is TGTGCCAGCAGGGCCCTAGCGGGAGTGTACAATGAGCAGTTCTTC.

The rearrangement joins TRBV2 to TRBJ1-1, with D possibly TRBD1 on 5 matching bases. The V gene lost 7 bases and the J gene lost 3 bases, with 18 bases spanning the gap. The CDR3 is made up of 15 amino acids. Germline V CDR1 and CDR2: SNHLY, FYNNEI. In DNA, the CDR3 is TGTGCCAGCAAAGCAGGGCTAACTTTGGACACTGAAGCTTTCTTT. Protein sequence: CASKAGLTLDTEAFF.

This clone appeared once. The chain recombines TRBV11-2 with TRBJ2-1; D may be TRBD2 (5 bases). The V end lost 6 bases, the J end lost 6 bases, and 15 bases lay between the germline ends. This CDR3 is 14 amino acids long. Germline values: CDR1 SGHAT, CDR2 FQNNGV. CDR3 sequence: CASRSTQRPNEQFF. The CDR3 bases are TGTGCCAGCAGATCGACGCAGCGGCCCAATGAGCAGTTCTTC.

The CDR3 loop reads CASSPSGQGLGGEQYF. CDR3 coding DNA: TGTGCCAGCTCACCTTCGGGACAGGGCTTGGGAGGCGAGCAGTACTTC. The chain joins TRBV18 to TRBJ2-7; 9 bases fit TRBD1. This CDR3 region has 16 residues. Germline V gene sequence: CDR1 KGHSH, CDR2 LQKENI. Trimming at V came to 3 bases and at J to 6 bases, leaving 12 bases not matched to a gene.

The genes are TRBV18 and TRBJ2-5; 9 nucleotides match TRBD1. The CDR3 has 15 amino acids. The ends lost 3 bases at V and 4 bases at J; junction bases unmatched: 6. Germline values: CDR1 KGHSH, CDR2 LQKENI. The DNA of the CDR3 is TGTGCCAGCTCACCCCCCGGGGGACAGGGAGAGACCCAGTACTTC. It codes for CASSPPGGQGETQYF.

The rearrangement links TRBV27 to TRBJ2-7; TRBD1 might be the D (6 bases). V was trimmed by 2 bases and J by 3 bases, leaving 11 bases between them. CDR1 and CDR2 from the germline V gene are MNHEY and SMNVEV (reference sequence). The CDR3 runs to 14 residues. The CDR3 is CASSLVGTNYEQYF. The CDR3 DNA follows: TGTGCCAGCAGTTTAGTCGGGACAAACTACGAGCAGTACTTC.

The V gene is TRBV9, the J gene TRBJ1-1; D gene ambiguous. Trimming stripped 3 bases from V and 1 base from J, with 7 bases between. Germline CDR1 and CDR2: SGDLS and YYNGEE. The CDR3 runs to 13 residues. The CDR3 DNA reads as TGTGCCAGCAGCGACACAACGAACACTGAAGCTTTCTTT. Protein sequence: CASSDTTNTEAFF. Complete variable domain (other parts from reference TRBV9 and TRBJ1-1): DSGVTQTPKHLITATGQRVTLRCSPRSGDLSVYWYQQSLDQGLQFLIQYYNGEERAKGNILERFSAQQFPDLHSELNLSSLELGDSALYFCASSDTTNTEAFFGQGTRLTVV.

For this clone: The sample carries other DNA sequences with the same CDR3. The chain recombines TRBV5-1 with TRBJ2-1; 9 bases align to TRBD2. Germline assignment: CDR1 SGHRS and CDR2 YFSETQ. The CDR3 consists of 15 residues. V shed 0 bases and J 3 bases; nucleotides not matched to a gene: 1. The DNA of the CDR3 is TGCGCCAGCAGCTTGGTACTAGCGGGCTACAATGAGCAGTTCTTC. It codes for CASSLVLAGYNEQFF.

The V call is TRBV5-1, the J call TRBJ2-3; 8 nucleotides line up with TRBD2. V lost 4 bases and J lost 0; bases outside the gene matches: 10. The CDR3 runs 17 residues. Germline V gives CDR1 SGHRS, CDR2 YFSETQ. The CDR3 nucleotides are TGCGCCAGCAGCCGGGGTAGCGGGACCGCTAGCACAGATACGCAGTATTTT. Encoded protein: CASSRGSGTASTDTQYF.

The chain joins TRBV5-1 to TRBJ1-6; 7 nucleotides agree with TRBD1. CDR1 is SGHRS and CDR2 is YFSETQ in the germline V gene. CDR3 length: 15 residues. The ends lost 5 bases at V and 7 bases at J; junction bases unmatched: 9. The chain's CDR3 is CASRVTGAPNSPLHF. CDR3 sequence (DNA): TGCGCCAGCAGGGTAACAGGGGCTCCCAATTCACCCCTCCACTTT.

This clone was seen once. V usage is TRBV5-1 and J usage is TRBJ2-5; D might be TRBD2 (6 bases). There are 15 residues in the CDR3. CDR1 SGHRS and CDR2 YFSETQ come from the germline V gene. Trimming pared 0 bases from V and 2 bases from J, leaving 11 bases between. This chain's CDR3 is CASSLDGGIQETQYF. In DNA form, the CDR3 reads TGCGCCAGCAGCTTGGATGGAGGGATTCAAGAGACCCAGTACTTC.

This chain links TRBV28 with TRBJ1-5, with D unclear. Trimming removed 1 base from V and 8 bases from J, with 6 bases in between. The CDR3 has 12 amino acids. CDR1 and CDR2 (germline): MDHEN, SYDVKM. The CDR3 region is CASSLSGEPQHF. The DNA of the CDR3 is TGTGCCAGCAGTTTATCGGGAGAGCCCCAGCATTTT.

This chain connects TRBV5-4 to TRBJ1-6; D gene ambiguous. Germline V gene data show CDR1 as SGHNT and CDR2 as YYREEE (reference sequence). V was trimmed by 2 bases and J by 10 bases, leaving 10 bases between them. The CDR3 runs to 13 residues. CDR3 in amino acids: CASSFPGSSPLHF. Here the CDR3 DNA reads TGTGCCAGCAGCTTTCCGGGATCCTCACCCCTCCACTTT.